The T cell receptor beta chain described here comes from a study of T cell responses to AZD1222 COVID-19 vaccine. Whole-study findings and limits: An increase in Spike-specific TCR breadth and depth was observed after two AZD1222 doses.

The CDR3 has 13 residues. CDR1 and CDR2 from the germline V gene are LGHDT and YNNKEL (reference sequence). V lost 1 base to trimming and J lost 3 bases, with 6 bases between them. Libraries were prepared by immunoSEQ multiplex PCR; TCRdb keeps only in-frame clonotypes and omits some of them. The sample includes approximately 94,000 clones, around 90% of them seen just once. Notes on this clone: Its specificity is unknown.

The V call is TRBV3-1 (or the pseudogene TRBV3-2), the J call TRBJ1-1; D is uncertain. This receptor was obtained from an adult in good health. The source was peripheral blood, collected on day 0 of AZD1222 vaccination. In DNA, the CDR3 is TGTGCCAGCAGCCAAGTAGGAGACACTGAAGCTTTCTTT. This translates into CASSQVGDTEAFF.